Following are 13 T cell receptor beta chains from one sample sequenced in a study of T-cell reconstitution after alpha-beta-depleted transplantation in children. Preparation of the TCRbeta library was carried out with unique molecular identifiers. Using its own MiXCR run on the PCR reads, TCRdb lists one record per CDR3 protein. The repertoire has approximately 150,000 distinct CDR3 sequences, roughly 8.8% of them found once; the top ten carry 15% to 20%. Sequenced material: PBMCs, mostly from graft donor cells, taken 180 days after TCRalphabeta/CD19-depleted stem cell transplant. These receptors were taken from a female patient aged 2-9 years who had a stem cell transplant for congenital amegakaryocytic thrombocytopenia, so the T cells may come from the graft donor.

This clonotype was counted ten times or more. The chain couples TRBV28 to TRBJ2-6; D is uncertain. V lost 5 bases and J lost 0, with 5 bases in between. CDR1 MDHEN and CDR2 SYDVKM come from the germline V gene. The CDR3 is 14 residues long. CDR3 amino acids: CASSARSGANVLTF. CDR3 nucleotide sequence: TGTGCCAGCAGTGCCCGCTCTGGGGCCAACGTCCTGACTTTC.

In this sample, this clonotype turned up a few times. The chain is built from TRBV12-3 or TRBV12-4 and TRBJ1-2, with 12 nucleotides matching TRBD1. CDR3 length: 17 residues. With 5 bases clipped from V and 4 bases from J, the junction kept 11 bases outside the gene matches. CDR3 loop: CASSPSSRDRGPYGYTF. The CDR3 nucleotides are TGTGCCAGCAGTCCAAGTTCCCGGGACAGGGGGCCCTATGGCTACACCTTC.

There are many counts of this clonotype. The chain couples TRBV7-8 to TRBJ2-3; 8 bases line up with TRBD2. The V segment lost 5 bases and the J segment 5 bases; nucleotides outside the gene matches: 6. In germline, CDR1 is SGHVS, CDR2 FQNEAQ. There are 14 residues in the CDR3. The CDR3 DNA sequence: TGTGCCAGCAGCCCTGGACTAGCCAGAGATACGCAGTATTTT. It is translated as CASSPGLARDTQYF.

This clonotype was counted between two and nine times. The chain employs TRBV6-6 and TRBJ1-5; D is unresolved. The CDR3 consists of 12 residues. V shed 7 bases and J shed 5 bases, with 9 bases lying between them. Germline CDR1 is MNHNY and CDR2 is SVGAGI (reference sequence). Here the CDR3 reads CASNLWDQPQHF. The CDR3 DNA reads as TGTGCCAGCAATCTTTGGGATCAGCCCCAGCATTTT.

Ten or more counts support this clonotype. The rearrangement links TRBV5-1 to TRBJ1-1, with 8 bases lining up with TRBD1. Losses at the gene ends were 5 bases for V and 4 bases for J; bases not matched to a gene: 4. The germline CDR1 and CDR2 sequences are SGHRS and YFSETQ. This CDR3 is 13 amino acids long. The CDR3 loop reads CASRGRGPTEAFF. In nucleotides, the CDR3 is TGCGCCAGCAGGGGCAGGGGGCCCACTGAAGCTTTCTTT.

This chain joins TRBV7-9 and TRBJ1-2, with a weak D call TRBD1 (5 bases). This CDR3 is built from 13 residues. Germline CDR1 is SEHNR and CDR2 is FQNEAQ (reference sequence). V shed 5 bases and J shed 8 bases, with 15 bases lying between them. CDR3 residues: CASSAFMRDGYTF. The DNA for the CDR3 is TGTGCCAGCAGCGCCTTTATGAGGGACGGCTACACCTTC.

This clonotype was observed a handful of times. This chain links TRBV5-1 with TRBJ2-7; TRBD2 is a possible D gene (6 bases). V gave up 1 base and J gave up 6 bases, with 11 bases separating them. The germline gives CDR1 SGHRS, CDR2 YFSETQ. The CDR3 is 13 residues long. CDR3 sequence reads: CASSLIQGGEQYF. Here the CDR3 DNA reads TGCGCCAGCAGCTTGATCCAGGGAGGCGAGCAGTACTTC. Filled out from reference TRBV5-1 and TRBJ2-7, the complete variable domain reads KAGVTQTPRYLIKTRGQQVTLSCSPISGHRSVSWYQQTPGQGLQFLFEYFSETQRNKGNFPGRFSGRQFSNSRSEMNVSTLELGDSALYLCASSLIQGGEQYFGPGTRLTVT.

This clonotype was observed at least ten times. This chain uses TRBV5-1 with TRBJ2-7, with D perhaps TRBD1 or TRBD2 (5 bases each). Trimming removed 2 bases from V and 0 bases from J, with 9 bases in between. CDR3 length: 14 amino acids. In germline, CDR1 is SGHRS, CDR2 YFSETQ. CDR3 protein: CASSFSGSSYEQYF. The CDR3 bases are TGCGCCAGCAGCTTCTCAGGGAGCTCCTACGAGCAGTACTTC.

This clonotype was seen ten or more times. This sequence joins TRBV28 and TRBJ2-1; no reliable D call. Germline V gene sequence: CDR1 MDHEN, CDR2 SYDVKM. This CDR3 is built from 14 residues. Trimming took off 3 bases at V and 5 bases at J, with 11 bases between the two ends. DNA of the CDR3: TGTGCCAGCAGTTTGGATGGCTGGGACAATGAGCAGTTCTTC. Translated, it gives CASSLDGWDNEQFF.

The sample holds many counts of this clonotype. The genes are TRBV28 and TRBJ2-7; no reliable D call. This CDR3 region has 13 residues. In germline, CDR1 is MDHEN, CDR2 SYDVKM. Trimming removed 6 bases at V and 3 bases at J, with 12 bases between. The CDR3 protein is CASRGPANYEQYF. DNA for the CDR3: TGTGCCAGCAGGGGCCCCGCTAACTACGAGCAGTACTTC.

A few counts support this clonotype. The rearrangement links TRBV28 to TRBJ1-1; 9 bases agree with TRBD1. Per the germline V gene, CDR1 is MDHEN and CDR2 is SYDVKM. The CDR3 contains 14 residues. After removal of 8 bases from V and 4 bases from J, the junction contained 8 bases not matched to a gene. CDR3 coding DNA: TGTGCCAGCGCCCGACAGGGGGGTATCACTGAAGCTTTCTTT. As protein: CASARQGGITEAFF.

The table lists this clonotype with many counts. In DNA form, the CDR3 reads TGTGCCAGCAGCCCGAGGACGCCCGGGGCCAACGTCCTGACTTTC. Its translation: CASSPRTPGANVLTF. The J gene is TRBJ2-6, the V gene TRBV7-8; D is uncertain. The CDR3 is made up of 15 amino acids. Germline V CDR1 and CDR2: SGHVS, FQNEAQ. V dropped 5 bases and J dropped 4 bases, with 12 bases sitting between them.

This clonotype was observed at least ten times. The chain links TRBV2 to TRBJ2-3; TRBD1 aligns across 8 bases. CDR1 is SNHLY and CDR2 is FYNNEI in the germline V gene. The ends lost 6 bases at V and 6 bases at J; junction bases unmatched: 11. The CDR3 has 15 amino acids. This CDR3 is CASSSRGLRGDTQYF. For the CDR3, the DNA is TGTGCCAGCAGCAGCAGGGGGCTCCGGGGGGATACGCAGTATTTT.